This entry is about one TCR beta chain. What it binds is unknown. The PCR contained 60 Vbeta and 13 Jbeta primers. This table comes from immunoSEQ multiplex PCR, and its TCRdb copy is limited to in-frame clones, with some not included. The sample lists roughly 300,000 clones, roughly 85% occurring once. This sample was taken from a study of cytomegalovirus exposure and HLA in healthy donors. Study outcomes and limitations: Among TCR beta chains, those listed as cytomegalovirus-associated numbered more than 150. Among the CMV-associated chains, three were confirmed in vitro as specific for CMV antigens. Compared with the roughly 700-donor mean, an Asian-associated ancestry cluster reportedly had fewer N-insertions, according to a later analysis.

Per the germline V gene, CDR1 is LNHNV and CDR2 is YYDKDF (reference sequence). V shed 1 base and J shed 3 bases, with 16 bases lying between them. The CDR3 is 16 residues long. The chain recombines TRBV15 with TRBJ2-7; the D gene is possibly TRBD1 (6 bases). The sample consisted of PBMCs. This TCR came from a man in his forties in good health and CMV-seropositive. In DNA form, the CDR3 reads TGTGCCACCAGCAGAGGGCCAGGGGCACAGAACTACGAGCAGTACTTC. Translation: CATSRGPGAQNYEQYF.